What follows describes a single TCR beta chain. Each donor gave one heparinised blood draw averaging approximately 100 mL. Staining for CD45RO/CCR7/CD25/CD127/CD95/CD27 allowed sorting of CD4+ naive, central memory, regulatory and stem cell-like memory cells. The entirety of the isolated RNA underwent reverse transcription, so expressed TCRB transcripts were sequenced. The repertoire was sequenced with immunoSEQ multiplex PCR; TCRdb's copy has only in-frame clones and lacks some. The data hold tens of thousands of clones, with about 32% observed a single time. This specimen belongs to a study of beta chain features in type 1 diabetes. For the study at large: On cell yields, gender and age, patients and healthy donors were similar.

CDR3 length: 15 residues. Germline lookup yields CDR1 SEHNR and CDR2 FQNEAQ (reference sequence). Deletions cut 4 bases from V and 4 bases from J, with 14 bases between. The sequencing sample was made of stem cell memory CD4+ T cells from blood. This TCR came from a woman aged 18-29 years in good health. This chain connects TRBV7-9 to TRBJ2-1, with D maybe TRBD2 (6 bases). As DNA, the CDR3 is TGTGCCAGCAGCTCGGGGGTTAGTTATTACAATGAGCAGTTCTTC. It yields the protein CASSSGVSYYNEQFF.